The rows below give T cell receptor beta chains drawn from one sample of a study of ipilimumab plus nivolumab after autologous stem cell transplantation. The data were produced by immunoSEQ multiplex PCR, yet TCRdb's version contains in-frame clones alone and is incomplete. The table lists 2,500 to 3,500 clones, less than 80% of them singletons. The specimen was PBMCs, collected in a trial of ipilimumab plus nivolumab as post-transplant consolidation. The receptors here all came from a male donor with primary mediastinal lymphoma. Both conserved end residues are part of each CDR3. The order of the fields is V gene, D gene, J gene, clone size, CDR3 DNA, CDR3 protein. D genes are given only for firm matches. Clone size is shown for a subset of rows, as once, few, many or a class of expanded clone.

V gene: TRBV5-1
D gene: .
J gene: TRBJ1-3
clone size: .
CDR3 DNA: TGCGCCAGCAGCTACCAGGCACAGGGACCTGGAAACACCATATATTTT
CDR3 protein: CASSYQAQGPGNTIYF

V gene: TRBV28
D gene: TRBD2
J gene: TRBJ2-1
clone size: .
CDR3 DNA: TGTGCCATCGAGACTAGCGGGGATGGGTACAATGAGCAGTTCTTC
CDR3 protein: CAIETSGDGYNEQFF

V gene: TRBV6-5
D gene: TRBD1
J gene: TRBJ2-6
clone size: .
CDR3 DNA: TGTGCCAGCAGCAGGGACAGCTCTGGGGCCAACGTCCTGACTTTC
CDR3 protein: CASSRDSSGANVLTF

V gene: TRBV13
D gene: .
J gene: TRBJ2-7
clone size: .
CDR3 DNA: TGTGCCAGCAGCGCCCCCAGGGTCTACGAGCAGTACTTC
CDR3 protein: CASSAPRVYEQYF

V gene: TRBV5-4
D gene: .
J gene: TRBJ2-3
clone size: .
CDR3 DNA: TGTGCCAGCAGCCCAAGACAGTTAGATACGCAGTATTTT
CDR3 protein: CASSPRQLDTQYF

V gene: TRBV9
D gene: .
J gene: TRBJ2-3
clone size: .
CDR3 DNA: TGTGCCAGCAGCGTCCGGATTGCAGATACGCAGTATTTT
CDR3 protein: CASSVRIADTQYF

V gene: TRBV7-9
D gene: TRBD2
J gene: TRBJ2-1
clone size: .
CDR3 DNA: TGTGCCAGCAGCCCGGGACTAGCGGGAGGGCCCAGTGATGAGCAGTTCTTC
CDR3 protein: CASSPGLAGGPSDEQFF

V gene: TRBV6-1
D gene: .
J gene: TRBJ2-5
clone size: .
CDR3 DNA: TGTGCCAGCAGTGAATTAGGGACACCCGGGAGCACCCAGTACTTC
CDR3 protein: CASSELGTPGSTQYF

V gene: TRBV6-5
D gene: .
J gene: TRBJ1-6
clone size: few
CDR3 DNA: TGTGCCAGCAGTTACTCGAAAACTAGTAATTCACCCCTCCACTTT
CDR3 protein: CASSYSKTSNSPLHF

V gene: TRBV11-2
D gene: TRBD1
J gene: TRBJ1-4
clone size: .
CDR3 DNA: TGTGCCAGCAGCCGGGACAGGGTGGCGGCAACTAATGAAAAACTGTTTTTT
CDR3 protein: CASSRDRVAATNEKLFF

V gene: TRBV6-1
D gene: TRBD1
J gene: TRBJ1-4
clone size: .
CDR3 DNA: TGTGCCAGCAGTGGGGCGACAGGGGTTAATGAAAAACTGTTTTTT
CDR3 protein: CASSGATGVNEKLFF

V gene: TRBV7-2
D gene: TRBD1
J gene: TRBJ1-5
clone size: .
CDR3 DNA: TGTGCCAGCAGCTTTGAGGACAGGGTAGGTCAGCCCCAGCATTTT
CDR3 protein: CASSFEDRVGQPQHF

V gene: TRBV4-2
D gene: TRBD1
J gene: TRBJ1-5
clone size: .
CDR3 DNA: TGTGCCAGCAGCTTCGGACAGGCGAACAATCAGCCCCAGCATTTT
CDR3 protein: CASSFGQANNQPQHF

V gene: TRBV29-1
D gene: TRBD2
J gene: TRBJ2-7
clone size: .
CDR3 DNA: TGCAGCGTATTAAAGTCTAGCGGGCGCTACGAGCAGTACTTC
CDR3 protein: CSVLKSSGRYEQYF

V gene: TRBV7-3
D gene: TRBD2
J gene: TRBJ2-3
clone size: .
CDR3 DNA: TGTGCCAGCAGTTTTCGACCGGGACTAGCGGGAGGAGTGGGCACAGATACGCAGTATTTT
CDR3 protein: CASSFRPGLAGGVGTDTQYF

V gene: TRBV2
D gene: .
J gene: TRBJ2-7
clone size: .
CDR3 DNA: TGTGCCAGCGATACTAGTCTCCACGAGCAGTACTTC
CDR3 protein: CASDTSLHEQYF